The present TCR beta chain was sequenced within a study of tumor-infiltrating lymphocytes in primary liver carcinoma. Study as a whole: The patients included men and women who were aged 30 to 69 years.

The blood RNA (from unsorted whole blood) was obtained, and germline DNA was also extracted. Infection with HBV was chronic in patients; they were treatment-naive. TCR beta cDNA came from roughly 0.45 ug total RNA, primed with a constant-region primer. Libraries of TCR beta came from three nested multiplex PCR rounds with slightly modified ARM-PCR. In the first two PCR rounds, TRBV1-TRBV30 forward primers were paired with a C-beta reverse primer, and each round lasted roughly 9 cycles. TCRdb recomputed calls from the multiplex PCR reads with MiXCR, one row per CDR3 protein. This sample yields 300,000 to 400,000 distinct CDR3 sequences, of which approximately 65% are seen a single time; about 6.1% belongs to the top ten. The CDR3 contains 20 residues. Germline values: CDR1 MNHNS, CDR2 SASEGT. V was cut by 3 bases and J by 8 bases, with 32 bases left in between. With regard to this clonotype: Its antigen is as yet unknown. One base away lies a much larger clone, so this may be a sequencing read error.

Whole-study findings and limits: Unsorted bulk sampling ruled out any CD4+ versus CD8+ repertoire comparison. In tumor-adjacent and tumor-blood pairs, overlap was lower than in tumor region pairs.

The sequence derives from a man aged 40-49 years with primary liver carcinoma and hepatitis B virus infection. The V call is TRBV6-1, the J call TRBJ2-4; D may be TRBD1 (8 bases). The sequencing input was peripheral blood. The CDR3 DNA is TGTGCCAGCAGTGATCCACGGACAGGGTGCGTGGGGGGGGTGGAGGACATTCAGTACTTC. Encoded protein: CASSDPRTGCVGGVEDIQYF.